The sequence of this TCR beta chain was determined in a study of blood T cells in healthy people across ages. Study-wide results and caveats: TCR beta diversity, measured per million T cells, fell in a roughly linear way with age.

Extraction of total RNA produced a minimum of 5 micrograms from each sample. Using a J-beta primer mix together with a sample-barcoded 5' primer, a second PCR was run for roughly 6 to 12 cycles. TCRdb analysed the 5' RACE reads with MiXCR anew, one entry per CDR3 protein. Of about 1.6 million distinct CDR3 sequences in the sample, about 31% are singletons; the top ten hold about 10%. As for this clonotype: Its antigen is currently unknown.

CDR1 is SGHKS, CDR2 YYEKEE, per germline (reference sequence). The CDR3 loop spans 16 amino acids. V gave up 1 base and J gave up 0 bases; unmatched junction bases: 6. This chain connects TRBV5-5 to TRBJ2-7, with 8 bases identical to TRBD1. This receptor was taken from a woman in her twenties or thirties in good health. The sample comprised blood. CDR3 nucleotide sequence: TGTGCCAGCAGCTTGCAGGGGGCCCCTTCCTCCTACGAGCAGTACTTC. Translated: CASSLQGAPSSYEQYF.